This TCR beta chain was recovered during a study of CD8 T cells in Susac syndrome. From blood CD8+ and CD4+ T cells, the TCR beta chain was sequenced. It was negative isolation that provided the CD8+ and CD4+ T cells, whereas TEMRA cells were enriched by FACS. This clonotype was recorded a few times. The RNA input was about 0.5 to 1 ug, and it was reverse transcribed with random hexamers. From the immunoSEQ multiplex PCR reads, TCRdb called clonotypes with MiXCR, one entry per CDR3 protein. The data contain about 120,000 distinct CDR3 sequences, around 94% of them seen just once; the ten biggest clones take up about 0.098%. Sequencing input: CD4+ T cells from PBMCs. The receptor was isolated from a human donor in good health.

Here the CDR3 DNA reads TGTGCCAGCAGTTACGGACTAGCGGGATCGAACACCGGGGAGCTGTTTTTT. Amino acids: CASSYGLAGSNTGELFF. The chain combines TRBV6-2 or TRBV6-3 with TRBJ2-2, with TRBD2 matching 12 bases. Trimming cost V 2 bases and J 0 bases; bases outside gene matches: 1. Germline V gene lookup returns CDR1 MNHEY and CDR2 SVGEGT. The CDR3 spans 17 residues.